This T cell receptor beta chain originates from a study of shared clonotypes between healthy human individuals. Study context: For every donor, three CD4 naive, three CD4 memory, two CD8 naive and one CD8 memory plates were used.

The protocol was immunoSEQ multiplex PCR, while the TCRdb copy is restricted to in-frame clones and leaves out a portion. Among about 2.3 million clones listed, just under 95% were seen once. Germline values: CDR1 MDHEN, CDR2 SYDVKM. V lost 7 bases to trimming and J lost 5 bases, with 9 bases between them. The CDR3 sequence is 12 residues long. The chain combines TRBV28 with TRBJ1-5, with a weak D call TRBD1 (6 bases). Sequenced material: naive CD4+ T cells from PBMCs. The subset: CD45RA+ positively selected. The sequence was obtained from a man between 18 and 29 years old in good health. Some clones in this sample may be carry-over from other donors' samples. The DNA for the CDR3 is TGTGCCAGCACAGGGGTTGATCAGCCCCAGCATTTT. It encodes CASTGVDQPQHF.